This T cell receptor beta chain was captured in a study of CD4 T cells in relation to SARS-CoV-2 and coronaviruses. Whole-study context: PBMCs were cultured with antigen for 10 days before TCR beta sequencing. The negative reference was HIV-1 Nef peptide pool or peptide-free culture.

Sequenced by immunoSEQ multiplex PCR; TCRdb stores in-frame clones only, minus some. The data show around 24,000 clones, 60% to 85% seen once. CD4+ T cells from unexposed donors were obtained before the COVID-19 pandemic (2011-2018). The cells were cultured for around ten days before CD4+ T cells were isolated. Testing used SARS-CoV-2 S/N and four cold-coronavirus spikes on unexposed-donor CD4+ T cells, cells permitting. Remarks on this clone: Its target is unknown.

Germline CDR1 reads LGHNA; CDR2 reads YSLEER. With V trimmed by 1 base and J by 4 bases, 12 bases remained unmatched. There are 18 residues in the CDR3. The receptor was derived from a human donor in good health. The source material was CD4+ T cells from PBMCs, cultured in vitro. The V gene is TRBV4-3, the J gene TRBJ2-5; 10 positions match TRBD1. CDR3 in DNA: TGCGCCAGCAGCCAAGCCCTAACGGGACAGGGGTTAGGAGAGACCCAGTACTTC. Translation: CASSQALTGQGLGETQYF.